The 22 T cell receptor beta chains below were found in one sample sequenced in a study of cytomegalovirus exposure and HLA in healthy donors. The PCR used 60 Vbeta and 13 Jbeta primers. Sequencing used immunoSEQ multiplex PCR; TCRdb keeps in-frame clones, though not all of them. The table has 100,000 to 150,000 clones, 70% to 85% seen once. Sequencing was performed on PBMCs. All receptors come from a boy aged 10-17 years in good health and CMV-seronegative.

The genes are TRBV11-1 and TRBJ1-1; maybe TRBD1 (6 bases). Germline assignment: CDR1 SGHAT and CDR2 FQDESV (reference sequence). V was cut by 6 bases and J by 0 bases, with 14 bases left in between. The CDR3 consists of 15 residues. CDR3 DNA sequence: TGTGCCAGCAGTTGGGTCAGGGGTTTGAACACTGAAGCTTTCTTT. Its translation: CASSWVRGLNTEAFF.

The chain is built from TRBV5-4 and TRBJ1-4; weak D call: TRBD1 (6 bases). CDR3 length equals 14 residues. Trimming took 4 bases from V and 4 from J, leaving 11 bases between them. CDR1 SGHNT and CDR2 YYREEE come from the germline V gene (reference sequence). The CDR3 DNA reads TGTGCCAGCAGCCCCGACAGGTATAATGAAAAACTGTTTTTT. Residues: CASSPDRYNEKLFF.

This chain connects TRBV9 to TRBJ1-3; D perhaps matches TRBD1 (6 bases). The CDR3 loop spans 14 amino acids. The V and J ends lost 4 bases and 4 bases respectively, with 12 bases between them. The germline CDR1 and CDR2 sequences are SGDLS and YYNGEE. The CDR3 reads CASSPWTAGNTIYF. In nucleotides, the CDR3 is TGTGCCAGCAGCCCTTGGACAGCCGGAAACACCATATATTTT. Together with reference TRBV9 and TRBJ1-3, the CDR3 gives the full variable domain: DSGVTQTPKHLITATGQRVTLRCSPRSGDLSVYWYQQSLDQGLQFLIQYYNGEERAKGNILERFSAQQFPDLHSELNLSSLELGDSALYFCASSPWTAGNTIYFGEGSWLTVV.

Concerning this clone itself: The junction and the germline gene differ at one end; a read error may be behind it. CDR3 sequence (DNA): TGTGCCAGCAGTGATGGTGGCAGAAACAACTATGGCTACCCCTTC. Translating it yields CASSDGGRNNYGYPF. V usage is TRBV2 and J usage is TRBJ1-2; D remains ambiguous. Germline V gene sequence: CDR1 SNHLY, CDR2 FYNNEI. The length of the CDR3 is 15 residues.

The chain joins TRBV7-9 to TRBJ1-5, with D possibly matching TRBD1 (6 bases). CDR1 and CDR2 from the germline V gene are SEHNR and FQNEAQ (reference sequence). The length of the CDR3 is 13 residues. V dropped 4 bases and J dropped 5 bases, with 9 bases sitting between them. The CDR3 region is CASSWDIDQPQHF. The CDR3 coding sequence is TGTGCCAGCAGCTGGGACATTGATCAGCCCCAGCATTTT.

V gene TRBV4-3 combines with J gene TRBJ1-5; D may be TRBD1 (5 bases). The V end lost 0 bases, the J end lost 1 base, and 10 bases lay between the germline ends. Germline V gene lookup returns CDR1 LGHNA and CDR2 YSLEER. The CDR3 totals 16 residues. The CDR3 DNA is TGCGCCAGCAGCCAAGAATACCCAGGGAGCAATCAGCCCCAGCATTTT. This translates into CASSQEYPGSNQPQHF.

This chain links TRBV6-1 with TRBJ2-1; TRBD2 matches 10 bases. V was pared by 0 bases and J by 4 bases, with 0 bases of the junction left unmatched. The CDR3 has 15 amino acids. CDR1 is MNHNS, CDR2 SASEGT, per germline. Here the CDR3 reads CASSEASGGYNEQFF. In DNA form, the CDR3 reads TGTGCCAGCAGTGAAGCTAGCGGGGGGTACAATGAGCAGTTCTTC.

The chain recombines TRBV4-1 with TRBJ1-2; D uncertain. CDR3 length: 15 residues. The V and J ends lost 5 bases and 4 bases respectively, with 17 bases between them. CDR1 MGHRA and CDR2 YSYEKL come from the germline V gene. The CDR3 sequence: CASSSPFGDSYGYTF. The CDR3 DNA follows: TGCGCCAGCAGCTCCCCGTTCGGGGATAGCTATGGCTACACCTTC.

The CDR3 nucleotides are TGTGCCAGCAGCTTCGACAGTCGGACAGATACGCAGTATTTT. Its protein product is CASSFDSRTDTQYF. V gene TRBV11-1 combines with J gene TRBJ2-3; a weak D match, TRBD1 (5 bases). Germline CDR1 reads SGHAT; CDR2 reads FQDESV (reference sequence). Trimming took off 3 bases at V and 3 bases at J, with 10 bases between the two ends. This CDR3 is built from 14 residues.

This sequence joins TRBV5-4 and TRBJ2-2, with 7 positions matching TRBD1. This CDR3 has 15 amino acids. CDR1 SGHNT and CDR2 YYREEE come from the germline V gene (reference sequence). V shed 4 bases, J shed 1 base, and the junction held 4 bases outside the gene matches. The CDR3 loop is CASSPGQKNTGELFF. CDR3 sequence (DNA): TGTGCCAGCAGCCCGGGACAGAAGAACACCGGGGAGCTGTTTTTT.

The gene calls are TRBV4-3 and TRBJ1-2, with D possibly being TRBD1 (5 bases). The V end was cut by 0 bases, the J end by 2 bases, with 7 bases between. Germline values: CDR1 LGHNA, CDR2 YSLEER. The CDR3 extends over 14 amino acids. CDR3 sequence: CASSQDRQNYGYTF. The DNA for the CDR3 is TGCGCCAGCAGCCAAGATCGACAGAACTATGGCTACACCTTC.

The V and J genes are TRBV27 and TRBJ2-7; 9 bases fit TRBD2. The CDR3 runs 17 residues. Germline assignment: CDR1 MNHEY and CDR2 SMNVEV (reference sequence). The ends lost 6 bases at V and 0 bases at J; junction bases unmatched: 12. The CDR3 DNA reads TGTGCCAGCAGCCAATGGTTGCGGGAGGGGAGCTCCTACGAGCAGTACTTC. This sequence encodes CASSQWLREGSSYEQYF.

This chain connects TRBV15 to TRBJ2-3; the D gene is possibly TRBD2 (7 bases). CDR3 length equals 16 residues. V shed 7 bases and J shed 5 bases, with 22 bases lying between them. Germline assignment: CDR1 LNHNV and CDR2 YYDKDF (reference sequence). The CDR3 DNA reads as TGTGCCACCACCAACCCAGGGGAGGGGGGGAGAGATACGCAGTATTTT. Amino acids: CATTNPGEGGRDTQYF. Drawing the rest from reference TRBV15 and TRBJ2-3, the complete variable domain is DAMVIQNPRYQVTQFGKPVTLSCSQTLNHNVMYWYQQKSSQAPKLLFHYYDKDFNNEADTPDNFQSRRPNTSFCFLDIRSPGLGDTAMYLCATTNPGEGGRDTQYFGPGTRLTVL.

The gene calls are TRBV9 and TRBJ1-5; the D gene is possibly TRBD1 (6 bases). The CDR3 covers 12 residues. Trimming shortened V by 4 bases and J by 4 bases, and 6 bases separated the two germline ends. Germline V gene lookup returns CDR1 SGDLS and CDR2 YYNGEE. CDR3 DNA: TGTGCCAGCAGCAGGGGGAATCAGCCCCAGCATTTT. Its translation is CASSRGNQPQHF. Combining the CDR3 with reference TRBV9 and TRBJ1-5 gives the whole variable domain DSGVTQTPKHLITATGQRVTLRCSPRSGDLSVYWYQQSLDQGLQFLIQYYNGEERAKGNILERFSAQQFPDLHSELNLSSLELGDSALYFCASSRGNQPQHFGDGTRLSIL.

In its sample, this clone was seen once. The V and J genes are TRBV29-1 and TRBJ2-7; 8 positions agree with TRBD1. Trimming cost V 1 base and J 0 bases; bases outside gene matches: 5. The CDR3 spans 15 residues. The germline V gene has CDR1 SQVTM and CDR2 ANQGSEA. As DNA, the CDR3 is TGCAGCGTTGAAGTTCGGGACAGGAGCTCCTACGAGCAGTACTTC. Its translation is CSVEVRDRSSYEQYF.

The chain links TRBV19 to TRBJ1-2; D is uncertain. CDR1 is LNHDA and CDR2 is SQIVND in the germline V gene (reference sequence). Trimming stripped 10 bases from V and 0 bases from J, with 12 bases between. This CDR3 region has 13 residues. The CDR3 DNA reads as TGTGCCACCGGCGGGGAGTCTAACTATGGCTACACCTTC. This gives the protein CATGGESNYGYTF.

The chain's CDR3 is CSAGTHYGYTF. CDR3 nucleotide sequence: TGCAGTGCAGGGACTCACTATGGCTACACCTTC. The V gene is TRBV20-1, the J gene TRBJ1-2, with D perhaps matching TRBD1 (5 bases). The germline V and J ends were trimmed by 6 bases and 3 bases, with 8 bases remaining between them. The CDR3 extends over 11 amino acids. Per the germline V gene, CDR1 is DFQATT and CDR2 is SNEGSKA (reference sequence).

CDR3 residues: CASAGTSGNTDTQYF. The DNA for the CDR3 is TGTGCCAGCGCGGGGACTAGCGGTAACACAGATACGCAGTATTTT. The V call is TRBV9, the J call TRBJ2-3; 11 positions match TRBD2. The CDR3 is 15 residues long. V was pared by 7 bases and J by 2 bases, with 6 bases of the junction left unmatched. Germline CDR1 SGDLS, CDR2 YYNGEE.

V is TRBV10-3 and J is TRBJ1-5; 10 nucleotides agree with TRBD1. V lost 2 bases, J lost 5 bases, and 0 bases stayed unmatched. Germline V CDR1 and CDR2: ENHRY, SYGVKD. The CDR3 covers 14 residues. The CDR3 DNA sequence: TGTGCCATCAGTGAGGGACAGGGGGATCAGCCCCAGCATTTT. Protein product: CAISEGQGDQPQHF.

This rearrangement joins TRBV9 to TRBJ1-2; TRBD1 agrees at 7 bases. The CDR3 length is 13 residues. Germline CDR1 and CDR2: SGDLS and YYNGEE. Trimming removed 3 bases from V and 4 bases from J; junction bases left unmatched: 3. The DNA for the CDR3 is TGTGCCAGCAGCGGTACAGGGGCCTATGGCTACACCTTC. Protein: CASSGTGAYGYTF.

V gene TRBV27 combines with J gene TRBJ2-2; 7 bases are a match to TRBD1. CDR1 is MNHEY, CDR2 SMNVEV, per germline (reference sequence). V shed 4 bases, J shed 1 base, and the junction held 3 bases outside the gene matches. This CDR3 comprises 15 residues. The CDR3, as DNA: TGTGCCAGCAGTTGGGGACAGCTGAACACCGGGGAGCTGTTTTTT. Translating gives CASSWGQLNTGELFF.

The chain couples TRBV7-9 to TRBJ2-7; maybe TRBD1 (5 bases). The V end was cut by 3 bases, the J end by 3 bases, with 15 bases between. The CDR3 covers 15 residues. Germline CDR1 and CDR2: SEHNR and FQNEAQ (reference sequence). CDR3 sequence: CASSLGREGVYEQYF. CDR3 DNA: TGTGCCAGCAGCTTGGGCAGGGAAGGGGTCTACGAGCAGTACTTC.